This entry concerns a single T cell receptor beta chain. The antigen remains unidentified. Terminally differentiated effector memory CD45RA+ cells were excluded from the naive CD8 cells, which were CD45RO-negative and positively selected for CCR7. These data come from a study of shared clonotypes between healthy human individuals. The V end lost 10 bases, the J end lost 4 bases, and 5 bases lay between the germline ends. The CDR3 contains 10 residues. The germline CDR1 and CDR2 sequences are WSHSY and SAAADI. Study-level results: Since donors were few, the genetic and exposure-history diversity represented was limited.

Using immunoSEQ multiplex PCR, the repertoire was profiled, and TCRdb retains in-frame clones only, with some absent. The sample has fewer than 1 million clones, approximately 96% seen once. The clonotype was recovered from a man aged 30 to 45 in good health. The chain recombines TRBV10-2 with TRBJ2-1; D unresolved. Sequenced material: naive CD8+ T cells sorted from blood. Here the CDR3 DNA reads TGCGCCACCGAGTACAATGAGCAGTTCTTC. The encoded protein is CATEYNEQFF.